The present T cell receptor (beta chain) was sequenced within a study of Ad26.COV2.S vaccination and SARS-CoV-2 variants. Turning to the study itself: Participants got Ad26.COV2.S intramuscularly, once or twice 56 days apart. Study observations and caveats: Following vaccination, spike-specific CD8+ and CD4+ T cell responses reportedly exhibited substantial breadth. Vaccine and placebo recipients had similar non-spike TCR breadth.

On this clone: The antigen is not known.

The protocol was immunoSEQ multiplex PCR, while the TCRdb copy is restricted to in-frame clones and leaves out a portion. The sample holds approximately 420,000 clones, 88% seen once. V was clipped by 0 bases and J by 4 bases, with 15 bases between them. Germline-derived CDR1 and CDR2 are SGHDN and FVKESK. The CDR3 length is 16 residues. The treatment: approximately 18 received Ad26.COV2.S at low or high dose, single or two shots; several received placebo; per-sample allocation not given. Day 63 after the first injection of vaccine or placebo was the sampling time. Donor was an adult aged 18-55 years in Boston.

The specimen comprised peripheral blood, sampled in a trial of Ad26.COV2.S vaccine versus placebo. The chain links TRBV14 to TRBJ2-5, with D possibly being TRBD1 (7 bases). This receptor was identified in a person between 18 and 59 years old who received the Ad26.COV2.S COVID-19 vaccine or a placebo. CDR3 bases: TGTGCCAGCAGCCAAGATCAGGAGGGGGCGGGAGAGACCCAGTACTTC. Encoded protein: CASSQDQEGAGETQYF.